A selection of T cell receptor beta chains follows, all from one sample in a study of yellow fever vaccine responses in identical twins. Each CDR3 protein is one row after TCRdb ran MiXCR on the RT-PCR reads. Of about 4,000 distinct CDR3 sequences in the sample, over 75% are singletons; the top ten hold 2.9%. This specimen was T cells from blood (PBMCs), unsorted or a sorted subset (not recorded which), taken before or after yellow fever vaccination (not recorded which). These receptors all stem from a woman between 18 and 30 years old who received the yellow fever vaccine. CDR3s include the opening cysteine and the closing phenylalanine or tryptophan. The D gene is left open where the match is weak. The size entry is marked missing in some rows and otherwise reads once, few, many or a size class.

TRBJ2-7 once NA TRBV11-2 CASSSEGYEQYF TGTGCCAGCAGCTCGGAGGGCTACGAGCAGTACTTC
TRBJ2-5 NA NA TRBV12-3/TRBV12-4 CASSLGLGQQGGETQYF TGTGCCAGCAGTTTAGGGTTAGGACAGCAGGGGGGAGAGACCCAGTACTTC
TRBJ2-3 NA TRBD1 TRBV15 CATSSDRGLDTQYF TGTGCCACCAGCAGTGACAGGGGGTTAGATACGCAGTATTTT
TRBJ2-3 NA NA TRBV11-2 CASSFEITDTQYF TGTGCCAGCAGCTTCGAAATCACAGATACGCAGTATTTT
TRBJ2-3 NA TRBD1 TRBV5-5 CASSYGQGTDTQYF TGTGCCAGCAGCTACGGACAGGGTACAGATACGCAGTATTTT
TRBJ1-5 NA NA TRBV12-3/TRBV12-4 CASSLGDGLGAQHF TGTGCCAGCAGTTTAGGTGACGGTTTAGGGGCCCAGCATTTT
TRBJ2-3 NA NA TRBV29-1 CSVRTDTQYF TGCAGCGTTCGCACAGATACGCAGTATTTT
TRBJ2-2 NA NA TRBV28 CASSPRIQSTGEPFF TGTGCCAGCAGTCCCCGGATACAGAGCACCGGGGAGCCGTTTTTT
TRBJ2-3 NA NA TRBV4-3 CASSQAGSTDTQYF TGCGCCAGCAGCCAAGCGGGAAGTACAGATACGCAGTATTTT
TRBJ1-5 NA NA TRBV11-3 CASSIRGDQPQHF TGTGCCAGCAGCATCAGGGGAGATCAGCCCCAGCATTTT
TRBJ1-2 few NA TRBV23-1 CASPFGRYPYGYTF TGCGCCAGCCCCTTTGGGAGGTACCCTTATGGCTACACCTTC
TRBJ1-5 NA NA TRBV29-1 CSVELPELSGQHF TGCAGCGTTGAATTGCCGGAATTGTCGGGCCAGCATTTT
TRBJ2-7 NA NA TRBV28 CASSPILNLGYEQYF TGTGCCAGCAGTCCCATCCTGAATCTAGGCTACGAGCAGTACTTC
TRBJ2-7 NA TRBD2 TRBV2 CAIVAGLSYEQYF TGTGCCATAGTAGCGGGACTCTCCTACGAGCAGTACTTC
TRBJ2-7 NA NA TRBV11-3 CASSLQGEQYF TGTGCCAGCAGCTTACAGGGCGAGCAGTACTTC
TRBJ1-4 NA NA TRBV30 CAWSSGSGVMNEKLFF TGTGCCTGGAGTTCAGGATCAGGGGTGATGAATGAAAAACTGTTTTTT
TRBJ1-2 NA TRBD1 TRBV12-3/TRBV12-4 CASIDSDRRNYGYTF TGTGCCAGCATCGACTCGGACAGGCGGAACTATGGCTACACCTTC
TRBJ2-7 NA TRBD2 TRBV29-1 CSVELAGYYEQYF TGCAGCGTTGAACTAGCGGGGTATTACGAGCAGTACTTC
TRBJ1-1 NA TRBD1 TRBV10-1 CASRGQGRNTEAFF TGCGCCAGCCGTGGACAGGGGAGGAACACTGAAGCTTTCTTT
TRBJ1-2 NA NA TRBV28 CASSFEWVEGYTF TGTGCCAGCAGTTTTGAGTGGGTCGAGGGCTACACCTTC
TRBJ2-3 NA TRBD2 TRBV29-1 CSVGLAGADTQYF TGCAGCGTTGGACTAGCGGGAGCAGATACGCAGTATTTT
TRBJ1-1 NA TRBD1 TRBV7-7 CASSRDRGTEAFF TGTGCTAGCAGCCGGGACAGGGGAACTGAAGCTTTCTTT
TRBJ2-1 NA TRBD1 TRBV5-4 CASSLAGTGPFF TGTGCCAGCAGCTTGGCCGGGACAGGGCCGTTCTTC
TRBJ2-7 NA NA TRBV12-3/TRBV12-4 CASSRDYYEQYF TGTGCCAGCAGTCGCGATTACTACGAGCAGTACTTC
TRBJ1-4 NA NA TRBV10-3 CAISVGGEKLFF TGTGCCATCAGTGTGGGCGGTGAAAAACTGTTTTTT
TRBJ1-1 NA NA TRBV6-2/TRBV6-3 CASSYIGAEAFF TGTGCCAGCAGTTACATCGGGGCTGAAGCTTTCTTT
TRBJ2-7 NA TRBD1 TRBV11-3 CASSLQTGTSYEQYF TGTGCCAGCAGCTTACAGACAGGGACCTCCTACGAGCAGTACTTC
TRBJ2-3 NA NA TRBV29-1 CSARRDTQYF TGCAGCGCTCGCCGGGATACGCAGTATTTT
TRBJ2-5 NA NA TRBV5-4 CASSWDLEGETQYF TGTGCCAGCAGCTGGGATCTAGAGGGGGAGACCCAGTACTTC
TRBJ2-5 NA NA TRBV23-1 CASSHPSGFVETQYF TGCGCCAGCAGTCATCCCTCCGGGTTTGTGGAGACCCAGTACTTC
TRBJ1-2 once NA TRBV6-4 CASRGQNNYGYTF TGTGCCAGCAGGGGACAAAATAACTATGGCTACACCTTC
TRBJ2-7 NA TRBD1 TRBV11-3 CASSFDRVIYEQYF TGTGCCAGCAGCTTCGACAGGGTAATTTACGAGCAGTACTTC
TRBJ2-7 NA NA TRBV6-2/TRBV6-3 CASSYSHSYEQYF TGTGCCAGCAGTTACTCCCACAGCTACGAGCAGTACTTC
TRBJ2-1 NA NA TRBV6-5 CASSYSKGGNEQFF TGTGCCAGCAGTTACTCGAAAGGGGGCAATGAGCAGTTCTTC
TRBJ2-7 few NA TRBV13 CASSGSDYEQYF TGTGCCAGCAGCGGTTCCGACTACGAGCAGTACTTC
TRBJ2-1 few NA TRBV12-3/TRBV12-4 CASSSMGLNEQFF TGTGCCAGCAGTTCCATGGGACTGAATGAGCAGTTCTTC
TRBJ2-5 once NA TRBV18 CASSPNLGARETQYF TGTGCCAGCTCCCCGAACCTGGGGGCGCGAGAGACCCAGTACTTC
TRBJ2-7 NA TRBD1 TRBV11-1 CASSPRDRVSYEQYF TGTGCCAGCAGCCCTCGGGACAGGGTCTCCTACGAGCAGTACTTC
TRBJ2-7 NA NA TRBV7-6 CASSLGQDYYEQYF TGTGCCAGCAGCTTAGGACAGGACTACTACGAGCAGTACTTC
TRBJ2-5 NA NA TRBV29-1 CSSERDQETQYF TGCAGCTCCGAACGGGATCAAGAGACCCAGTACTTC
TRBJ2-5 once NA TRBV5-1 CASSLAATEKETQYF TGCGCCAGCAGCTTGGCCGCGACTGAAAAAGAGACCCAGTACTTC
TRBJ2-7 once TRBD1 TRBV28 CASKGQLYEQYF TGTGCCAGCAAGGGACAGCTCTACGAGCAGTACTTC
TRBJ2-7 once TRBD2 TRBV10-2 CASSDGLAGRYEQYF TGCGCCAGCAGTGACGGACTAGCGGGACGGTACGAGCAGTACTTC
TRBJ1-4 NA TRBD1 TRBV11-1 CASSRTGGGEKLFF TGTGCCAGCAGCCGGACAGGGGGCGGCGAAAAACTGTTTTTT
TRBJ2-1 NA NA TRBV13 CASSLGGVGYNEQFF TGTGCCAGCAGCTTAGGAGGGGTCGGCTACAATGAGCAGTTCTTC
TRBJ1-2 NA NA TRBV4-1 CASSQPSTGLDGYTF TGCGCCAGCAGCCAACCCTCCACCGGTCTTGATGGCTACACCTTC
TRBJ2-1 NA TRBD2 TRBV5-6 CASSLATSGGYSYNEQFF TGTGCCAGCAGCTTGGCCACTAGCGGGGGCTACTCCTACAATGAGCAGTTCTTC
TRBJ1-2 few NA TRBV7-9 CASSLLLGEANYGYTF TGTGCCAGCAGCTTACTATTGGGAGAAGCTAACTATGGCTACACCTTC
TRBJ2-7 NA TRBD2 TRBV20-1 CSARLLAEPYEQYF TGCAGTGCTCGATTACTAGCGGAACCCTACGAGCAGTACTTC